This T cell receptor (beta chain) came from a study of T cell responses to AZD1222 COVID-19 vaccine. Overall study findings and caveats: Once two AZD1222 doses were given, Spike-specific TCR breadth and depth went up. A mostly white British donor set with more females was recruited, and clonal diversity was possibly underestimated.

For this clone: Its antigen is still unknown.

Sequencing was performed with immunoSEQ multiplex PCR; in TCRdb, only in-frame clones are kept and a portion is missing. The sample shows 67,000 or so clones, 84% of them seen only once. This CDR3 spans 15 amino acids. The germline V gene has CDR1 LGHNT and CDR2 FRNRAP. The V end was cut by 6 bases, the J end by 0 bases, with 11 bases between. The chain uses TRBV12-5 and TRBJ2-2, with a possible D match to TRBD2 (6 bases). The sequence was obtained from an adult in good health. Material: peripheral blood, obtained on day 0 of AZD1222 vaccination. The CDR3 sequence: CASGPPGANTGELFF. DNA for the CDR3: TGTGCTAGTGGACCGCCGGGAGCGAACACCGGGGAGCTGTTTTTT.